The clone carrying this T cell receptor (beta chain) was seen a few times. The antigen remains undetermined. V gave up 3 bases and J gave up 0 bases, with 21 bases separating them. The CDR3 has 20 residues. The data were taken from a study of T cell repertoires in cytomegalovirus infection. As for the study in general: Both recently identified HLA-C-restricted and well-studied HLA-B-restricted CMV epitopes were used in the study. An indication of both CMV infection and matching HLA type came from public TCR beta signatures.

TCRdb called the reads again in MiXCR, with one record for every CDR3 protein. The repertoire has around 900,000 distinct CDR3 sequences, less than 40% of them found once; the top ten carry 11% to 15%. Whole-study results and caveats: Dominating the ex vivo response were TCR beta clonotypes that were CMV-specific and HLA-C-restricted.

The rearrangement uses TRBV12-3 or TRBV12-4 and TRBJ2-6; D unclear. The clonotype originates from a human donor in good health (CMV status not recorded). Some clones in this sample may be carry-over from other donors' samples. Sample: cultured CD8+ T cells from PBMCs, taken from culture after CMV antigen stimulation. The CDR3 is CASSFPPDMVISSGANVLTF. CDR3 coding DNA: TGTGCCAGCAGTTTCCCCCCAGACATGGTAATTAGCTCTGGGGCCAACGTCCTGACTTTC.